One sample yielded the 20 T cell receptor beta chains listed below, sequenced in a study of cytomegalovirus exposure and HLA in healthy donors. This PCR relied on a set of 60 Vbeta primers and 13 Jbeta primers. Sequencing was performed with immunoSEQ multiplex PCR; in TCRdb, only in-frame clones are kept and a portion is missing. The sample records 150,000 to 200,000 clones, 76% being singletons. Sequencing was carried out using PBMCs. These receptors came from a male donor in good health and CMV-seronegative.

The V gene is TRBV2, the J gene TRBJ1-5; D unresolved. This CDR3 region has 15 residues. V lost 5 bases and J lost 1, with 12 bases in between. Germline V gene sequence: CDR1 SNHLY, CDR2 FYNNEI. The CDR3 here is CASSSPGYSNQPQHF. The DNA for the CDR3 is TGTGCCAGCAGTTCGCCGGGGTACAGCAATCAGCCCCAGCATTTT.

This rearrangement joins TRBV27 to TRBJ2-2; tentatively, D is TRBD1 (6 bases). The CDR3 extends over 15 amino acids. V was cut by 4 bases and J by 2 bases, with 11 bases left in between. Germline V CDR1 and CDR2: MNHEY, SMNVEV (reference sequence). The CDR3 coding sequence is TGTGCCAGCAGTTGGGGGACAAATAACACCGGGGAGCTGTTTTTT. This encodes CASSWGTNNTGELFF.

V gene TRBV6-6 combines with J gene TRBJ1-6, with 7 bases aligning to TRBD1. This CDR3 is built from 14 residues. V shed 5 bases and J 10 bases; nucleotides not matched to a gene: 8. Germline V gene data show CDR1 as MNHNY and CDR2 as SVGAGI (reference sequence). CDR3 protein: CASSKDRAGSPLHF. The CDR3 nucleotides read TGTGCCAGCAGTAAAGACAGGGCTGGATCACCCCTCCACTTT.

The V gene is TRBV4-2, the J gene TRBJ2-3; maybe TRBD2 (5 bases). Germline CDR1 is LGHNA and CDR2 is YNFKEQ. Trimming removed 4 bases from V and 0 bases from J, with 14 bases in between. The CDR3 runs 16 residues. The CDR3 DNA follows: TGTGCCAGCAGCCCTACCGGGCTAGCAAGCACAGATACGCAGTATTTT. It is translated as CASSPTGLASTDTQYF.

The rearrangement joins TRBV5-1 to TRBJ2-7; 8 bases are a match to TRBD1. Looked up from germline, CDR1 is SGHRS and CDR2 is YFSETQ. This CDR3 region has 13 residues. With V trimmed by 3 bases and J by 4 bases, 3 bases remained unmatched. CDR3 region: CASSSGQGYEQYF. The CDR3 region has the DNA TGCGCCAGCAGCTCCGGACAGGGTTACGAGCAGTACTTC.

The CDR3, as DNA: TGTGCCAGCAGTTCAATCTACGAGCAGTACTTC. It yields the protein CASSSIYEQYF. This chain uses TRBV6-5 with TRBJ2-7, with no clear D. This CDR3 spans 11 amino acids. The germline V gene encodes CDR1 MNHEY and CDR2 SVGAGI. Trimming removed 4 bases from V and 3 bases from J, with 4 bases in between.

The V and J genes are TRBV14 and TRBJ2-1, with D maybe TRBD1 (5 bases). This CDR3 region has 15 residues. Germline V gene sequence: CDR1 SGHDN, CDR2 FVKESK. V was shortened by 5 bases and J by 7 bases, with 18 bases between the two germline ends. DNA of the CDR3: TGTGCCAGCAGCGCAAGGGGCCCTAGTATTAATGAGCAGTTCTTC. It codes for CASSARGPSINEQFF. The full variable domain, completed using reference TRBV14 and TRBJ2-1, is EAGVTQFPSHSVIEKGQTVTLRCDPISGHDNLYWYRRVMGKEIKFLLHFVKESKQDESGMPNNRFLAERTGGTYSTLKVQPAELEDSGVYFCASSARGPSINEQFFGPGTRLTVL.

This rearrangement joins TRBV18 to TRBJ2-2, with D maybe TRBD1 (6 bases). In germline, CDR1 is KGHSH, CDR2 LQKENI. V dropped 2 bases and J dropped 4 bases, with 17 bases sitting between them. The CDR3 totals 17 residues. DNA for the CDR3: TGTGCCAGCTCACCAAAGGACAGCCTGGCTGGCACCGGGGAGCTGTTTTTT. Its translation: CASSPKDSLAGTGELFF.

This chain links TRBV6-6 with TRBJ1-3; 9 bases align to TRBD1. The germline V gene has CDR1 MNHNY and CDR2 SVGAGI (reference sequence). Unmatched junction bases numbered 11, after V lost 7 bases and J lost 4 bases. This CDR3 has 16 residues. The DNA of the CDR3 is TGTGCCAGCATGATGGTTCCGGGGACAGGGGGAAACACCATATATTTT. It specifies CASMMVPGTGGNTIYF.

The chain joins TRBV28 to TRBJ2-3; the match to TRBD2 covers 14 bases. V trimming: 2 bases; J trimming: 3 bases; junction bases outside the gene matches: 4. Germline CDR1 reads MDHEN; CDR2 reads SYDVKM. This CDR3 is built from 17 residues. The CDR3 region is CASSLPGLAGGTDTQYF. CDR3 bases: TGTGCCAGCAGTTTACCCGGACTAGCGGGGGGTACAGATACGCAGTATTTT.

This chain links TRBV29-1 with TRBJ2-3, with 7 positions matching TRBD1. CDR3 length equals 13 residues. Germline V gene lookup returns CDR1 SQVTM and CDR2 ANQGSEA. After removal of 4 bases from V and 5 bases from J, the junction contained 6 bases not matched to a gene. The CDR3 DNA is TGCAGCGTTGGAAAAAGGGGGCGAGATACGCAGTATTTT. Translating gives CSVGKRGRDTQYF.

The chain joins TRBV5-1 to TRBJ2-1; D ambiguous. The V and J ends lost 0 bases and 4 bases respectively, with 11 bases between them. The CDR3 loop spans 15 amino acids. Germline-derived CDR1 and CDR2 are SGHRS and YFSETQ. CDR3: CASSLVQISYNEQFF. CDR3 coding DNA: TGCGCCAGCAGCTTGGTGCAGATTTCTTACAATGAGCAGTTCTTC. The whole variable domain, remainder taken from reference TRBV5-1 and TRBJ2-1, is KAGVTQTPRYLIKTRGQQVTLSCSPISGHRSVSWYQQTPGQGLQFLFEYFSETQRNKGNFPGRFSGRQFSNSRSEMNVSTLELGDSALYLCASSLVQISYNEQFFGPGTRLTVL.

This clone was seen more than once but under ten times. V and J are TRBV9 and TRBJ2-2, with a tentative D call TRBD1 (6 bases). CDR1 SGDLS and CDR2 YYNGEE come from the germline V gene. Trimming pared 0 bases from V and 4 bases from J, leaving 7 bases between. The CDR3 loop spans 14 amino acids. CDR3 DNA: TGTGCCAGCAGCGTAGAAGGGGGCACCGGGGAGCTGTTTTTT. Translating gives CASSVEGGTGELFF.

The V call is TRBV2, the J call TRBJ1-5; maybe TRBD1 (6 bases). V lost 6 bases, J lost 7 bases, and 10 bases lay in between. The CDR3 spans 12 residues. Germline V gene lookup returns CDR1 SNHLY and CDR2 FYNNEI. CDR3 coding DNA: TGTGCCAGCAGCGACAGGTTACAGCCCCAGCATTTT. Amino acid sequence: CASSDRLQPQHF.

V and J are TRBV19 and TRBJ1-1; tentatively, D is TRBD1 (5 bases). Trimming took off 5 bases at V and 6 bases at J, with 25 bases between the two ends. This CDR3 is built from 17 residues. Germline V gene data show CDR1 as LNHDA and CDR2 as SQIVND (reference sequence). CDR3 loop: CASSRITVRAGGAEAFF. CDR3 nucleotides: TGTGCCAGTAGTCGCATAACAGTACGCGCGGGGGGAGCTGAAGCTTTCTTT.

The chain joins TRBV5-1 to TRBJ1-1; TRBD1 aligns across 8 bases. CDR3 length equals 15 residues. Trimming at V came to 4 bases and at J to 1 base, leaving 6 bases not matched to a gene. Germline CDR1 SGHRS, CDR2 YFSETQ. In nucleotides, the CDR3 is TGCGCCAGCAGCCCCGGACAGGGCCCGAACACTGAAGCTTTCTTT. Residues: CASSPGQGPNTEAFF.

V and J are TRBV6-5 and TRBJ1-2; TRBD1 matches at 10 bases. Germline V gene sequence: CDR1 MNHEY, CDR2 SVGAGI. Trimming cost V 3 bases and J 2 bases; bases outside gene matches: 6. This CDR3 has 16 amino acids. The chain's CDR3 is CASSYLTGGFNYGYTF. For the CDR3, the DNA is TGTGCCAGCAGTTATCTGACAGGGGGCTTCAACTATGGCTACACCTTC.

The V and J genes are TRBV6-1 and TRBJ2-2; tentative D call: TRBD2 (6 bases). The V end lost 6 bases, the J end lost 4 bases, and 12 bases lay between the germline ends. This CDR3 has 14 residues. The germline gives CDR1 MNHNS, CDR2 SASEGT. The CDR3 is CASRGRSPTGELFF. The CDR3 region has the DNA TGTGCCAGCAGGGGGAGGAGTCCCACCGGGGAGCTGTTTTTT.

This clone was seen a handful of times. The chain carries TRBV7-9 and TRBJ2-4; D call uncertain. V lost 1 base and J lost 3, with 10 bases in between. The CDR3 extends over 15 amino acids. Germline CDR1 SEHNR, CDR2 FQNEAQ (reference sequence). CDR3 bases: TGTGCCAGCAGCTTAGTGGGCGCTCGCAAAAACATTCAGTACTTC. It encodes CASSLVGARKNIQYF.

This rearrangement joins TRBV6-1 to TRBJ2-7; 9 nucleotides agree with TRBD2. V was clipped by 4 bases and J by 4 bases; unmatched bases: 11. Germline V gene lookup returns CDR1 MNHNS and CDR2 SASEGT. The CDR3 length is 16 residues. The CDR3: CASSAVREGPRYEQYF. DNA of the CDR3: TGTGCCAGCAGTGCAGTGCGGGAGGGCCCTCGATACGAGCAGTACTTC.